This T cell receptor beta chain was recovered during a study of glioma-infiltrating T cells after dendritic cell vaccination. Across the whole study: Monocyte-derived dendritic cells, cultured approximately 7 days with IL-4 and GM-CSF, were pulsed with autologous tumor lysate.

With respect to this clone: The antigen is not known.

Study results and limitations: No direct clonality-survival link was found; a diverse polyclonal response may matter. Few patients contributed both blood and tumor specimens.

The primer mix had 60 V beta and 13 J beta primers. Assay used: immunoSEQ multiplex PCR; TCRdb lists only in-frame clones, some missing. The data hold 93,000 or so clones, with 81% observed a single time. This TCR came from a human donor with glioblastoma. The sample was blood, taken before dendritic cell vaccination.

CDR3 sequence: CASSKGTGIRETQYF. The DNA of the CDR3 is TGTGCCAGCAGCAAAGGGACAGGGATTCGGGAGACCCAGTACTTC. This sequence joins TRBV11-2 and TRBJ2-5; 9 nucleotides align to TRBD1. This CDR3 has 15 amino acids. The V segment lost 5 bases and the J segment 5 bases; nucleotides outside the gene matches: 9. CDR1 SGHAT and CDR2 FQNNGV come from the germline V gene.